This passage covers 2 T cell receptor beta chains from one sample sequenced in a study of Ad26.COV2.S vaccination and SARS-CoV-2 variants. Clones were sequenced by immunoSEQ multiplex PCR, and TCRdb holds only the in-frame ones, with some missing. This repertoire shows 440,000 or so clones, 92% found once; its top ten account for around 1.8%. Treatment of the sample: about 20 received Ad26.COV2.S at low or high dose, single or two shots; about 5 received placebo; per-sample allocation not given. The samples date from day 63 after the first vaccine or placebo injection. Sample: peripheral blood, taken in a trial of Ad26.COV2.S vaccine versus placebo. These receptors all stem from a person aged 18-60 years who received the Ad26.COV2.S COVID-19 vaccine or a placebo.

V usage is TRBV28 and J usage is TRBJ2-2; 7 bases map to TRBD1. The CDR3 consists of 14 residues. The V and J ends lost 4 bases and 1 base, in that order; junction bases with no gene match: 0. Germline CDR1 reads MDHEN; CDR2 reads SYDVKM. CDR3: CASSWTGNTGELFF. The CDR3 coding sequence is TGTGCCAGCAGTTGGACAGGGAACACCGGGGAGCTGTTTTTT.

The chain carries TRBV5-1 and TRBJ2-6; possibly TRBD1 or TRBD2 for D (6 bases each). CDR1 is SGHRS, CDR2 YFSETQ, per germline. V was shortened by 2 bases and J by 1 base, with 16 bases between the two germline ends. The CDR3 runs 18 residues. The chain's CDR3 is CASSFGSGEVSGANVLTF. Here the CDR3 DNA reads TGCGCCAGCAGCTTCGGTTCAGGGGAGGTATCTGGGGCCAACGTCCTGACTTTC.